This entry lists 25 T cell receptor beta chains sequenced from one sample in a study of T cell responses to AZD1222 COVID-19 vaccine. Generated by immunoSEQ multiplex PCR, the TCRdb table keeps only in-frame clones and is missing some. The repertoire consists of about 190,000 clones, with over 80% occurring once and the leading ten covering about 1.2%. Source: peripheral blood, taken on day 0 of AZD1222 vaccination. Every receptor here comes from an adult in good health.

The rearrangement links TRBV6-5 to TRBJ2-1, with TRBD1 as a possible D gene (6 bases). The CDR3 contains 15 residues. Trimming removed 0 bases at V and 5 bases at J, with 11 bases between. Germline lookup yields CDR1 MNHEY and CDR2 SVGAGI. The CDR3 DNA reads TGTGCCAGCAGTTACTCGGGGGCAGGTCACAATGAGCAGTTCTTC. The encoded protein is CASSYSGAGHNEQFF.

The chain recombines TRBV6-1 with TRBJ1-2; D uncertain. With 2 bases removed from V and 12 bases from J, the gap between germline ends came to 10 bases. Germline CDR1 is MNHNS and CDR2 is SASEGT. The CDR3 has 11 amino acids. The DNA of the CDR3 is TGTGCCAGCAGTGAACGCGACGGGGACACCTTC. Its protein is CASSERDGDTF.

The V gene is TRBV27, the J gene TRBJ2-3; 11 bases fit TRBD2. Germline lookup yields CDR1 MNHEY and CDR2 SMNVEV (reference sequence). The CDR3 runs to 16 residues. V was clipped by 7 bases and J by 2 bases; unmatched bases: 8. CDR3 nucleotide sequence: TGTGCCAGCACCCTGACTAGCGGGGCGCCCACAGATACGCAGTATTTT. Translated: CASTLTSGAPTDTQYF.

The J gene is TRBJ1-2, the V gene TRBV3-1 (or the pseudogene TRBV3-2); 8 bases match TRBD1. Germline CDR1 reads LGHDT; CDR2 reads YNNKEL (reference sequence). V lost 1 base, J lost 4 bases, and 11 bases stayed unmatched. The CDR3 loop spans 17 amino acids. CDR3 nucleotide sequence: TGTGCCAGCAGCCAAGGACAGGGGAGGTATTTTAGCTATGGCTACACCTTC. The encoded protein is CASSQGQGRYFSYGYTF.

CDR3 sequence reads: CASSLALGRGGINEQFF. The CDR3 nucleotides are TGTGCCAGCAGCTTAGCCCTCGGTAGGGGGGGGATCAATGAGCAGTTCTTC. The V gene is TRBV7-9, the J gene TRBJ2-1; D might be TRBD2 (7 bases). This CDR3 is built from 17 residues. V lost 0 bases to trimming and J lost 6 bases, with 18 bases between them. Germline V gives CDR1 SEHNR, CDR2 FQNEAQ (reference sequence). Using reference TRBV7-9 and TRBJ2-1 for the parts outside the CDR3, the full variable domain is DTGVSQNPRHKITKRGQNVTFRCDPISEHNRLYWYRQTLGQGPEFLTYFQNEAQLEKSRLLSDRFSAERPKGSFSTLEIQRTEQGDSAMYLCASSLALGRGGINEQFFGPGTRLTVL.

The rearrangement joins TRBV5-1 to TRBJ2-5; 8 positions match TRBD2. Germline V lookup: CDR1 SGHRS, CDR2 YFSETQ. J lost 4 bases, V lost 4 bases, and 9 bases had no gene match. This CDR3 has 15 amino acids. The DNA for the CDR3 is TGCGCCAGCAGCGAATCGGGGGGGCCCCGAGAGACCCAGTACTTC. This codes for CASSESGGPRETQYF.

The chain links TRBV18 to TRBJ2-2; 7 bases align to TRBD1. The CDR3 extends over 16 amino acids. Germline V CDR1 and CDR2: KGHSH, LQKENI. Unmatched junction bases numbered 3, after V lost 1 base and J lost 1 base. The CDR3 DNA follows: TGTGCCAGCTCACCACGATCAGGGGGGAACACCGGGGAGCTGTTTTTT. Translated, it gives CASSPRSGGNTGELFF.

In its sample, this clone was seen a few times. The V gene is TRBV7-2, the J gene TRBJ2-5; 10 bases line up with TRBD2. V lost 9 bases, J lost 5 bases, and 0 bases stayed unmatched. Per germline, CDR1 SGHTA and CDR2 FQGNSA. The CDR3 contains 11 residues. The CDR3 sequence is CASSGGETQYF. The CDR3 bases are TGTGCCAGTAGCGGGGGGGAGACCCAGTACTTC. Filled out from reference TRBV7-2 and TRBJ2-5, the complete variable domain reads GAGVSQSPSNKVTEKGKDVELRCDPISGHTALYWYRQSLGQGLEFLIYFQGNSAPDKSGLPSDRFSAERTGGSVSTLTIQRTQQEDSAVYLCASSGGETQYFGPGTRLLVL.

This CDR3 is CASSQGLGRSGQPQHF. In DNA form, the CDR3 reads TGTGCCAGCAGCCAAGGTTTGGGCAGGTCCGGTCAGCCCCAGCATTTT. The chain couples TRBV3-1 (or the pseudogene TRBV3-2) to TRBJ1-5, with unresolved D. V lost 1 base and J lost 6, with 16 bases in between. Germline V CDR1 and CDR2: LGHDT, YNNKEL (reference sequence). The CDR3 is 16 residues long.

The rearrangement joins TRBV19 to TRBJ2-3, with TRBD2 matching over 13 bases. Germline V gene data show CDR1 as LNHDA and CDR2 as SQIVND (reference sequence). The V gene end was trimmed by 6 bases and the J gene end by 8 bases; junction bases not matched to a gene: 8. This CDR3 region has 15 residues. The chain's CDR3 is CASRAGGLAGFTQYF. CDR3 nucleotide sequence: TGTGCCAGTAGGGCAGGGGGACTAGCGGGGTTTACGCAGTATTTT.

The chain recombines TRBV9 with TRBJ1-4; the match to TRBD1 covers 7 bases. The germline CDR1 and CDR2 sequences are SGDLS and YYNGEE. V was clipped by 4 bases and J by 8 bases; unmatched bases: 11. The CDR3 is made up of 15 amino acids. CDR3 sequence (DNA): TGTGCCAGCAGCCCATGGGACAGCCTTGACGAAAAACTGTTTTTT. Protein product: CASSPWDSLDEKLFF.

The chain recombines TRBV5-1 with TRBJ1-4; no firm D call. Trimming removed 0 bases at V and 8 bases at J, with 14 bases between. Per the germline V gene, CDR1 is SGHRS and CDR2 is YFSETQ. The CDR3 runs to 15 residues. This CDR3 is CASSLDGGLWEKLFF. The CDR3 nucleotides are TGCGCCAGCAGCTTGGACGGCGGGCTTTGGGAAAAACTGTTTTTT.

The J gene is TRBJ2-1, the V gene TRBV6-5; the D call may be TRBD1 or TRBD2 (5 bases each). Trimming took off 2 bases at V and 0 bases at J, with 11 bases between the two ends. The germline V gene has CDR1 MNHEY and CDR2 SVGAGI. There are 16 residues in the CDR3. The DNA for the CDR3 is TGTGCCAGCAGTTACCGGGACCCGAGCTCCTACAATGAGCAGTTCTTC. This encodes CASSYRDPSSYNEQFF.

This chain connects TRBV25-1 to TRBJ1-4; possibly TRBD1 for D (5 bases). The CDR3 totals 15 residues. The germline V gene encodes CDR1 MGHDK and CDR2 SYGVNS. Trimming took 1 base from V and 5 from J, leaving 11 bases between them. CDR3: CASSELGGLNEKLFF. Here the CDR3 DNA reads TGTGCCAGCAGTGAATTGGGGGGGTTGAATGAAAAACTGTTTTTT.

CDR3 DNA sequence: TGTGCCAGCAGTGAAAGGGGGGGGAGCTATGGCTACACCTTC. Translated: CASSERGGSYGYTF. The chain combines TRBV2 with TRBJ1-2; the D gene is possibly TRBD1 (6 bases). The CDR3 runs to 14 residues. Germline CDR1 is SNHLY and CDR2 is FYNNEI. Deletions cut 2 bases from V and 4 bases from J, with 11 bases between. Drawing the rest from reference TRBV2 and TRBJ1-2, the complete variable domain is EPEVTQTPSHQVTQMGQEVILRCVPISNHLYFYWYRQILGQKVEFLVSFYNNEISEKSEIFDDQFSVERPDGSNFTLKIRSTKLEDSAMYFCASSERGGSYGYTFGSGTRLTVV.

The rearrangement joins TRBV2 to TRBJ1-5, with D maybe TRBD1 (6 bases). There are 12 residues in the CDR3. V was cut by 6 bases and J by 9 bases, with 12 bases left in between. From germline, CDR1 is SNHLY and CDR2 FYNNEI. The CDR3 DNA reads TGTGCCAGCAGGGTCGACAGGCCGCCCCAGCATTTT. Its translation: CASRVDRPPQHF.

V gene TRBV10-3 combines with J gene TRBJ1-2; 11 positions agree with TRBD1. The CDR3 spans 16 residues. Germline trimming cut 6 bases from V and 0 bases from J; bases unmatched to any gene: 6. Germline CDR1 and CDR2: ENHRY and SYGVKD. CDR3 sequence: CAISVDRGLSNYGYTF. The CDR3 nucleotides are TGTGCCATCAGCGTGGACAGGGGGCTTTCTAACTATGGCTACACCTTC.

The chain combines TRBV11-3 with TRBJ2-3; 11 bases map to TRBD2. The junction had 8 bases not matched to a gene; V was cut back by 1 base and J by 8 bases. This CDR3 is 16 amino acids long. Germline CDR1 SGHNT, CDR2 YENEEA. DNA of the CDR3: TGTGCCAGCAGCTTAGGGCTAGCGGGGGGCCAAGGTACGCAGTATTTT. This encodes CASSLGLAGGQGTQYF.

The chain uses TRBV7-8 and TRBJ2-3; D not resolved. With 3 bases removed from V and 0 bases from J, the gap between germline ends came to 13 bases. CDR1 is SGHVS, CDR2 FQNEAQ, per germline. This CDR3 is built from 16 residues. CDR3 coding DNA: TGTGCCAGCAGCTTGTGGGCCCTCGGAAGCACAGATACGCAGTATTTT. It specifies CASSLWALGSTDTQYF.

This clone is a singleton in its sample. The genes are TRBV6-5 and TRBJ1-1; D ambiguous. CDR3 length equals 13 residues. Trimming cost V 6 bases and J 6 bases, with 14 bases left between them. Per germline, CDR1 MNHEY and CDR2 SVGAGI. DNA for the CDR3: TGTGCCAGCAGGGATTCAGGAGACGCTGAAGCTTTCTTT. This encodes CASRDSGDAEAFF.

About this clone: The germline gene is not matched at one end of the junction; a read error may be the cause. The J gene is TRBJ1-1, the V gene TRBV19; unclear D gene. This CDR3 spans 11 amino acids. In germline, CDR1 is LNHDA, CDR2 SQIVND (reference sequence). CDR3 protein: CASSSFSDGRF. The CDR3 DNA sequence: TGTGCCAGTAGTTCATTCTCCGACGGGCGCTTT. Full variable domain (outside the CDR3, taken from reference TRBV19 and TRBJ1-1): DGGITQSPKYLFRKEGQNVTLSCEQNLNHDAMYWYRQDPGQGLRLIYYSQIVNDFQKGDIAEGYSVSREKKESFPLTVTSAQKNPTAFYLCASSSFSDGRFGQGTRLTVV.

The table lists this clone with a few counts. This chain joins TRBV5-4 and TRBJ2-3; 10 bases align to TRBD2. Germline V gene lookup returns CDR1 SGHNT and CDR2 YYREEE (reference sequence). The CDR3 consists of 16 residues. J lost 1 base, V lost 6 bases, and 8 bases had no gene match. The DNA for the CDR3 is TGTGCCAGCATTTCCAGCGGGGGGGCCGGCACAGATACGCAGTATTTT. Protein product: CASISSGGAGTDTQYF.

The chain joins TRBV2 to TRBJ1-2; D not certain. The CDR3 has 15 amino acids. The V gene lost 3 bases and the J gene lost 4 bases, with 15 bases spanning the gap. Germline CDR1 is SNHLY and CDR2 is FYNNEI. CDR3 DNA sequence: TGTGCCAGCAGTGACTCAGGTTACAGCGTCTATGGCTACACCTTC. Translating it yields CASSDSGYSVYGYTF.

This clone was detected only once. The V and J genes are TRBV5-1 and TRBJ1-1; D possibly corresponds to TRBD1 (6 bases). Looked up from germline, CDR1 is SGHRS and CDR2 is YFSETQ. The CDR3 runs 14 residues. Trimming pared 3 bases from V and 3 bases from J, leaving 12 bases between. The CDR3 region is CASSSTGTDTEAFF. The CDR3 DNA follows: TGCGCCAGCAGCTCTACAGGGACTGACACTGAAGCTTTCTTT.

This chain links TRBV28 with TRBJ1-1; TRBD1 aligns across 8 bases. J was trimmed by 3 bases and V by 6 bases; bases with no gene match: 9. Per germline, CDR1 MDHEN and CDR2 SYDVKM. CDR3 length: 15 residues. The CDR3 bases are TGTGCCAGCAGGCTAGCAGGGGGCACGTACACTGAAGCTTTCTTT. This gives the protein CASRLAGGTYTEAFF.